The present T cell receptor (beta chain) was sequenced within a study of T-cell reconstitution after alpha-beta-depleted transplantation in children. The TCRbeta library incorporated unique molecular identifiers. TCRdb reprocessed the PCR reads via MiXCR and lists one record per CDR3 protein. Among around 700,000 distinct CDR3 sequences listed, roughly 14% were seen once. Study-level findings and limits: At one year after transplant, newly produced T cells mostly accounted for T-cell counts and diversity. Several hundred expanded graft clones reportedly gave rise to the alpha-beta T cells present about two months after transplant. Surviving recipient T cells and thymic progenitors produced the high day-60 TCRbeta diversity seen in some patients.

Trimming removed 2 bases from V and 7 bases from J, with 13 bases in between. The CDR3 covers 14 residues. Remarks on this clonotype: Its specificity is not known.

Sequencing was performed on PBMCs, taken before TCRalphabeta/CD19-depleted stem cell transplant. The clonotype originates from a girl under 10 years old with congenital amegakaryocytic thrombocytopenia, due to receive a stem cell transplant. The chain carries TRBV12-3 or TRBV12-4 and TRBJ2-3; D uncertain. CDR3 sequence (DNA): TGTGCCAGCAGTTTAAATACCCCAATGAATACGCAGTATTTT. Translated: CASSLNTPMNTQYF.